This T cell receptor beta chain emerged from a study of T cells after posttransplantation cyclophosphamide. The assay was immunoSEQ multiplex PCR, and TCRdb's table has in-frame clones only and misses some. The table shows around 66,000 clones, with roughly 93% occurring only once. Germline V lookup: CDR1 MDHEN, CDR2 SYDVKM. The CDR3 is 14 residues long. The V gene lost 6 bases and the J gene lost 0 bases, with 8 bases spanning the gap. The table lists this clone with a count of one. The sample comprised PBMCs. V usage is TRBV28 and J usage is TRBJ1-4; D remains ambiguous. The source is a woman under 40 in good health and a related stem cell transplant donor. The DNA of the CDR3 is TGTGCCAGCAGGACGGCGACAACTAATGAAAAACTGTTTTTT. This sequence encodes CASRTATTNEKLFF.